This TCR beta chain was documented in a study of molecular identifiers for immune sequencing clone quantification. Study-level background: Replicates split RNA from approximately 22,000 or 94,000 naive CD8 cells five ways, and the researchers sequenced four portions.

This clonotype appeared a single time. Germline CDR1 and CDR2: SGHVS and FNYEAQ. The CDR3 is 16 amino acids. V lost 6 bases to trimming and J lost 5 bases, with 22 bases between them. TCRdb re-analysed the PCR reads in MiXCR, keeping a single row per CDR3 protein. Of 20,000 or so distinct CDR3 sequences listed, about a fifth are singletons. Material for sequencing was naive CD8+ T cells from blood, with Jurkat cell RNA spiked in. Subset defined: FACS-sorted CD8+CD4-CCR7+CD45RA+ naive T cells. The gene calls are TRBV7-6 and TRBJ2-5; a weak D match, TRBD2 (6 bases). The clonotype comes from a human donor in good health. Some libraries in this study had Jurkat cell RNA spiked in. In DNA form, the CDR3 reads TGTGCCAGCAGAAGAAATGGAGGGCCGAGAGCGGAGACCCAGTACTTC. It specifies CASRRNGGPRAETQYF.